The TCR beta chain described here comes from a study of OX40 agonist ivuxolimab in advanced cancers. Study overall: Hepatocellular carcinoma, melanoma, renal cell or head and neck cancer affected the dose-escalation patients. Cohort: 75% to 90% men, mean age approximately 64, aged roughly 20 to 79.

Sequencing used immunoSEQ multiplex PCR; TCRdb keeps in-frame clones, though not all of them. The data contain about 22,000 clones, 85% to 90% of them seen just once; the ten biggest clones take up over 25%. Germline V CDR1 and CDR2: SGHKS, YYEKEE (reference sequence). The CDR3 extends over 14 amino acids. V was clipped by 0 bases and J by 5 bases, with 10 bases between them. The chain is built from TRBV5-5 and TRBJ2-3, with a weak D call TRBD2 (6 bases). Here the sequenced sample was CD4+ or CD8+ T cells sorted from blood, taken in a trial of the OX40 agonist ivuxolimab. The receptor comes from an adult with an advanced solid tumor such as melanoma, head and neck, liver or kidney cancer. For the CDR3, the DNA is TGTGCCAGCAGCTTGGGGAGGGCTCAAGATACGCAGTATTTT. Its protein product is CASSLGRAQDTQYF.